The TCR beta chain under discussion was sequenced for a study of T cells in women clearing cervical HPV infection. The CDR3 consists of 15 residues. Germline V gene data show CDR1 as SGHRS and CDR2 as YFSETQ. The V and J ends lost 2 bases and 6 bases, in that order; junction bases with no gene match: 5. Generated by immunoSEQ multiplex PCR, the TCRdb table keeps only in-frame clones and is missing some. This sample contains 40,000 or so clones. With regard to this clone: Read sequence stops 3 residues before the CDR3 end, and the germline J gene provides the missing end.

The TCR was taken from a woman between 18 and 75 years old with a cervical HPV16 infection that either progressed to CIN3+ or cleared (not recorded which). The specimen sequenced was blood buffy coat. This chain joins TRBV5-1 and TRBJ2-3; 11 bases line up with TRBD1. The CDR3 bases that were read are TGCGCCAGCAGCTTTTGGGGACAGGGGGACGATACG. Residues: CASSFWGQGDDT. The whole CDR3 reads CASSFWGQGDDTQYF.